One TCR beta chain is described in this entry. Its antigen is still unknown. Sequenced by immunoSEQ multiplex PCR; TCRdb stores in-frame clones only, minus some. The table lists about 82,000 clones, 85% to 90% of them singletons. This entry is derived from a study of glioma-infiltrating T cells after dendritic cell vaccination. Study-level results: TCR clonality showed no direct relationship with survival.

The CDR3 totals 14 residues. Germline V gene lookup returns CDR1 KGHSH and CDR2 LQKENI. Trimming stripped 3 bases from V and 6 bases from J, with 14 bases between. The input for sequencing was blood, taken before dendritic cell vaccination. This rearrangement joins TRBV18 to TRBJ1-2, with D possibly matching TRBD1 (6 bases). The clonotype originates from a human donor with glioblastoma. CDR3 DNA sequence: TGTGCCAGCTCACCCCGAGGGGGGGTACATGGCTACACCTTC. This sequence encodes CASSPRGGVHGYTF.